This TCR beta chain was documented in a study of blood T cell repertoires in COVID-19. Methods used by the authors: Amplification from reference gene primers served as the basis for estimated nucleated cell counts. Clones were read by immunoSEQ multiplex PCR, and TCRdb kept only the in-frame ones, dropping some. V and J calls and clone size follow that table, whereas D and trimming were derived from the DNA. The sample holds hundreds of thousands of clones, approximately 86% seen once. V lost 5 bases to trimming and J lost 1 base, with 17 bases between them. Germline CDR1 and CDR2: SNHLY and FYNNEI. The CDR3 totals 16 residues.

The chain employs TRBV2 and TRBJ1-1; TRBD1 is a possible D gene (6 bases). Sequencing was done on a sample of PBMCs or T cells enriched from blood (not recorded which). The TCR was taken from a woman aged 25-40 years who had been exposed to COVID-19. The CDR3 reads CASSPQTGRENTEAFF. DNA of the CDR3: TGTGCCAGCAGTCCCCAGACAGGTCGAGAGAACACTGAAGCTTTCTTT.